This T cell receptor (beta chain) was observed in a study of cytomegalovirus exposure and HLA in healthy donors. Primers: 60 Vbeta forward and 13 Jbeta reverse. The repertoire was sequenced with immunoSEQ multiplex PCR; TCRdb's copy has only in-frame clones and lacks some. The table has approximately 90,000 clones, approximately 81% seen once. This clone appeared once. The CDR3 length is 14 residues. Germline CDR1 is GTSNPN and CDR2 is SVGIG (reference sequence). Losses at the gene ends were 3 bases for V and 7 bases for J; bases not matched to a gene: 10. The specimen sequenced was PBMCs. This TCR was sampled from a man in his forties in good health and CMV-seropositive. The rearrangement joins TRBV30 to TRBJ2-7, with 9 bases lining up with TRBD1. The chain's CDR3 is CAWSRDRVKREQYF. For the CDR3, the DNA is TGTGCCTGGAGCCGGGACAGGGTGAAGAGAGAGCAGTACTTC.